The rows below give T cell receptor beta chains drawn from one sample of a study of T cells in narcolepsy. TCRdb keeps only in-frame clones here, not all; method: immunoSEQ multiplex PCR. The sample has 25,000 to 35,000 clones, roughly 80% seen once. The sequenced sample was CD45RA- memory CD4+ T cells from PBMCs. Receptors were obtained from a human donor with narcolepsy. Both conserved end residues are part of each CDR3. A D gene is named only where the DNA matches it firmly. Clone size is given for some rows only: seen once, a few or many times, or a class if the clone is expanded.

abundance: .
v_gene: TRBV4-2
d_gene: .
j_gene: TRBJ1-6
CDR3nt: TGTGCCAGCAGCCAAGAGGGAGGGAATTCACCCCTCCACTTT
CDR3aa: CASSQEGGNSPLHF

abundance: .
v_gene: TRBV10-3
d_gene: TRBD1
j_gene: TRBJ2-7
CDR3nt: TGTGCCATTGGCAGGGGGCTAAGATCCTACGAGCAGTACTTC
CDR3aa: CAIGRGLRSYEQYF

abundance: .
v_gene: TRBV19
d_gene: .
j_gene: TRBJ2-1
CDR3nt: TGTGCCAGTAGTATTTCCAGGTTCAATGAGCAGTTCTTC
CDR3aa: CASSISRFNEQFF

abundance: few
v_gene: TRBV12-1
d_gene: .
j_gene: TRBJ1-1
CDR3nt: TGTGCCAGCAGCTTACCCAGGGGGCTGGACACTGAAGCTTTCTTT
CDR3aa: CASSLPRGLDTEAFF

abundance: .
v_gene: TRBV7-3
d_gene: TRBD2
j_gene: TRBJ2-3
CDR3nt: TGTGCCAGCAGCAAAACTAGCGTTAGCACAGATACGCAGTATTTT
CDR3aa: CASSKTSVSTDTQYF

abundance: .
v_gene: TRBV5-4
d_gene: .
j_gene: TRBJ1-2
CDR3nt: TGTGCCAGCAGCTTCCCTGGTCGACACGGCGATGGCTACACCTTC
CDR3aa: CASSFPGRHGDGYTF

abundance: .
v_gene: TRBV10-3
d_gene: TRBD2
j_gene: TRBJ2-3
CDR3nt: TGTGCCATCAGTGATACGGGAGGAACAGATACGCAGTATTTT
CDR3aa: CAISDTGGTDTQYF

abundance: .
v_gene: TRBV6-5
d_gene: .
j_gene: TRBJ1-3
CDR3nt: TGTGCCAGCAGGGAAAGCGCTGGAAACACCATATATTTT
CDR3aa: CASRESAGNTIYF

abundance: .
v_gene: TRBV28
d_gene: .
j_gene: TRBJ1-2
CDR3nt: TGTGCCAGCAGTTTAGAGGGGTTAGGGAGTAACTATGGCTACACCTTC
CDR3aa: CASSLEGLGSNYGYTF

abundance: .
v_gene: TRBV7-2
d_gene: .
j_gene: TRBJ2-3
CDR3nt: TGTGCCAGCAGTCGCACAGATACGCAGTATTTT
CDR3aa: CASSRTDTQYF

abundance: .
v_gene: TRBV6-1
d_gene: .
j_gene: TRBJ1-2
CDR3nt: TGTGCCAGCAGTGATGCGGGCAGGTATGGCTACACCTTC
CDR3aa: CASSDAGRYGYTF

abundance: .
v_gene: TRBV19
d_gene: TRBD1
j_gene: TRBJ2-6
CDR3nt: TGTGCCAGTAATACAGGGGGTATCTCTGGGGCCAACGTCCTGACTTTC
CDR3aa: CASNTGGISGANVLTF

abundance: few
v_gene: TRBV6-6
d_gene: .
j_gene: TRBJ1-1
CDR3nt: TGTGCCAGCGGGCGGCCGGGGAACACTGAAGCTTTCTTT
CDR3aa: CASGRPGNTEAFF

abundance: .
v_gene: TRBV7-8
d_gene: TRBD1
j_gene: TRBJ2-7
CDR3nt: TGTGCCAGCAGCCTCGTGGACAGGGGGCTCAGTCCCTACGAGCAGTACTTC
CDR3aa: CASSLVDRGLSPYEQYF

abundance: .
v_gene: TRBV6-5
d_gene: .
j_gene: TRBJ2-7
CDR3nt: TGTGCCAGCGGCGACCCAACAGACGTCTCCTACGAGCAGTACTTC
CDR3aa: CASGDPTDVSYEQYF

abundance: .
v_gene: TRBV6-5
d_gene: .
j_gene: TRBJ1-1
CDR3nt: TGTGCCAGCAGTTACGACAGGTTGAACACTGAAGCTTTCTTT
CDR3aa: CASSYDRLNTEAFF

abundance: .
v_gene: TRBV4-2
d_gene: .
j_gene: TRBJ1-6
CDR3nt: TGTGCCAGCAGGCAAGAAGGGAGCTCCTATAATTCACCCCCCCACTTT
CDR3aa: CASRQEGSSYNSPPHF